The 2 T cell receptor beta chains presented below share a single source sample, sequenced in a study of blood T cell repertoires in COVID-19. The assay was immunoSEQ multiplex PCR, and TCRdb's table has in-frame clones only and misses some. The table records 100,000 or so clones, 70% to 90% of them present only once. Sequencing input: peripheral blood. The receptors stem from a man over 45 with active COVID-19.

V is TRBV6-2 or TRBV6-3 and J is TRBJ1-5, with D unclear. Trimming cost V 0 bases and J 0 bases, with 9 bases left between them. The CDR3 sequence is 16 residues long. Looked up from germline, CDR1 is MNHEY and CDR2 is SVGEGT. CDR3 protein: CASSYSWQYSNQPQHF. CDR3 coding DNA: TGTGCCAGCAGTTACTCGTGGCAGTATAGCAATCAGCCCCAGCATTTT.

The rearrangement uses TRBV5-1 and TRBJ1-1; the match to TRBD1 covers 7 bases. The germline V gene has CDR1 SGHRS and CDR2 YFSETQ. The CDR3 consists of 14 residues. V dropped 2 bases and J dropped 1; count of bases not matched to a gene: 2. DNA of the CDR3: TGCGCCAGCAGCTTACAGGGGAGGAACACTGAAGCTTTCTTT. It is translated as CASSLQGRNTEAFF.